These T cell receptor beta chains were read from a single sample in a study of early T cells in non-severe SARS-CoV-2 infection. TCRdb analysed the 5' RACE reads with MiXCR anew, one entry per CDR3 protein. The sample holds 20,000 to 25,000 distinct CDR3 sequences, approximately 4.4% seen once. The sample taken for sequencing was whole blood. The origin of the receptors is an adult who was a healthcare worker with PCR-confirmed SARS-CoV-2 infection or an uninfected control (not recorded which). Both conserved end residues are part of each CDR3. The D gene is left open where the match is weak. Expanded clones are given a class, and other clones once, few, many or no size at all.

V gene: TRBV15
clone size: -
D gene: -
J gene: TRBJ2-3
CDR3 DNA: TGTGCCACCAGCAGAGGGACTTTGGATACGCAGTATTTT
CDR3 protein: CATSRGTLDTQYF

V gene: TRBV6-5
clone size: medium-sized
D gene: TRBD1
J gene: TRBJ2-7
CDR3 DNA: TGTGCCACTCATAGGGGGCCAAATGCCTACGAGCAGTACTTC
CDR3 protein: CATHRGPNAYEQYF

V gene: TRBV24-1
clone size: many
D gene: -
J gene: TRBJ2-5
CDR3 DNA: TGTGCCACCAGTGATTCTCAATCGGGGGCAGGGGAGACCCAGTACTTC
CDR3 protein: CATSDSQSGAGETQYF

V gene: TRBV7-9
clone size: medium-sized
D gene: TRBD2
J gene: TRBJ2-1
CDR3 DNA: TGTGCCAGCTTCGTGGCTAGCGGCCACAATGAGCAGTTCTTC
CDR3 protein: CASFVASGHNEQFF

V gene: TRBV20-1
clone size: -
D gene: -
J gene: TRBJ2-5
CDR3 DNA: TGCAGTGCTAGAGATTGGAGAATGGAGACCCAGTACTTC
CDR3 protein: CSARDWRMETQYF

V gene: TRBV3-1
clone size: -
D gene: -
J gene: TRBJ2-2
CDR3 DNA: TGTGCCAGCAGCCAAAGGACAATGAACACCGGGGAGCTGTTTTTT
CDR3 protein: CASSQRTMNTGELFF

V gene: TRBV6-2/TRBV6-3
clone size: few
D gene: TRBD1
J gene: TRBJ2-1
CDR3 DNA: TGTGCCAGCAGTCCCGGCGCAGGGGGCTTCTACAATGAGCAGTTCTTC
CDR3 protein: CASSPGAGGFYNEQFF

V gene: TRBV20-1
clone size: many
D gene: -
J gene: TRBJ2-5
CDR3 DNA: TGCAGTGCTGACGGGGGGCAGAAAGAGACCCAGTACTTC
CDR3 protein: CSADGGQKETQYF

V gene: TRBV18
clone size: few
D gene: TRBD1
J gene: TRBJ2-7
CDR3 DNA: TGTGCCAGCTCACCGGGACAGGGCTTGGGAAGCGAGCAGTACTTC
CDR3 protein: CASSPGQGLGSEQYF

V gene: TRBV4-3
clone size: -
D gene: -
J gene: TRBJ2-3
CDR3 DNA: TGCGCCAGCAGCCAAGATCAAAGGGGGACGCAGTATTTT
CDR3 protein: CASSQDQRGTQYF

V gene: TRBV29-1
clone size: many
D gene: -
J gene: TRBJ2-1
CDR3 DNA: TGCAGCGTTGAAGATCGGAATTTCGGGCAGTTCTTC
CDR3 protein: CSVEDRNFGQFF

V gene: TRBV12-3/TRBV12-4
clone size: many
D gene: -
J gene: TRBJ2-1
CDR3 DNA: TGTGCCAGCATTCCTGGGGGCGCCTTTTACAATGAGCAGTTCTTC
CDR3 protein: CASIPGGAFYNEQFF

V gene: TRBV10-3
clone size: many
D gene: -
J gene: TRBJ2-2
CDR3 DNA: TGTGCCATCAGTGACCTGGGACTCAGGGTCACCGGGGAGCTGTTTTTT
CDR3 protein: CAISDLGLRVTGELFF

V gene: TRBV10-1
clone size: few
D gene: -
J gene: TRBJ2-3
CDR3 DNA: TGCGCCAGCAGTGAGGGGATGCGTGATACGCAGTATTTT
CDR3 protein: CASSEGMRDTQYF

V gene: TRBV18
clone size: many
D gene: -
J gene: TRBJ2-3
CDR3 DNA: TGTGCCAGCTCCCAACGGGGCACAGATACGCAGTATTTT
CDR3 protein: CASSQRGTDTQYF

V gene: TRBV3-1
clone size: many
D gene: -
J gene: TRBJ2-3
CDR3 DNA: TGTGCCAGCAGTCTCCGATCGGATTACACAGATACGCAGTATTTT
CDR3 protein: CASSLRSDYTDTQYF

V gene: TRBV5-5
clone size: medium-sized
D gene: -
J gene: TRBJ1-5
CDR3 DNA: TGTGCCAGCAGCTTCCGGGACACATCAAATCAGCCCCAGCATTTT
CDR3 protein: CASSFRDTSNQPQHF

V gene: TRBV20-1
clone size: few
D gene: -
J gene: TRBJ2-2
CDR3 DNA: TGCAGTGCTAGAGTGTCAGGGGTGAACACCGGGGAGCTGTTTTTT
CDR3 protein: CSARVSGVNTGELFF

V gene: TRBV5-6
clone size: many
D gene: TRBD1
J gene: TRBJ1-4
CDR3 DNA: TGTGCCAGCAGCTTGGCGCGCAGGGGGCGCGATACTAATGAAAAACTGTTTTTT
CDR3 protein: CASSLARRGRDTNEKLFF

V gene: TRBV30
clone size: many
D gene: -
J gene: TRBJ2-7
CDR3 DNA: TGTGCCTGGAGTGTACAACCGGTCTCCGAGCAGTACTTC
CDR3 protein: CAWSVQPVSEQYF

V gene: TRBV6-5
clone size: few
D gene: -
J gene: TRBJ1-1
CDR3 DNA: TGTGCCAGCAGTTACGACAGGACGAACACTGAAGCTTTCTTT
CDR3 protein: CASSYDRTNTEAFF

V gene: TRBV7-3
clone size: medium-sized
D gene: -
J gene: TRBJ1-6
CDR3 DNA: TGTGCCAGCAGCTCCCGGGGGCCCAATTCACCCCTCCACTTT
CDR3 protein: CASSSRGPNSPLHF

V gene: TRBV7-2
clone size: medium-sized
D gene: TRBD2
J gene: TRBJ2-1
CDR3 DNA: TGTGCCAGCAGCTTAGCGCGTGGTGGACTAGCGGGGGCTAGCTCCTACAATGAGCAGTTCTTC
CDR3 protein: CASSLARGGLAGASSYNEQFF

V gene: TRBV18
clone size: many
D gene: -
J gene: TRBJ2-7
CDR3 DNA: TGTGCCAGCTCACCGGCCAGGGGCCACGAGCAGTACTTC
CDR3 protein: CASSPARGHEQYF

V gene: TRBV6-2/TRBV6-3
clone size: -
D gene: -
J gene: TRBJ2-1
CDR3 DNA: TGTGCCACCCAGGGGAGCTCCTACAATGAGCAGTTCTTC
CDR3 protein: CATQGSSYNEQFF

V gene: TRBV12-3/TRBV12-4
clone size: many
D gene: -
J gene: TRBJ1-3
CDR3 DNA: TGTGCCAGCAGTTTCAACTGGGGCTCTGGAAACACCATATATTTT
CDR3 protein: CASSFNWGSGNTIYF

V gene: TRBV6-5
clone size: many
D gene: -
J gene: TRBJ1-5
CDR3 DNA: TGTGCCAGCAGGGGGATCCGCAATCAGCCCCAGCATTTT
CDR3 protein: CASRGIRNQPQHF

V gene: TRBV10-3
clone size: few
D gene: -
J gene: TRBJ1-1
CDR3 DNA: TGTGCCATCAGTGGGACCGGACAAGGGGAAGCTTTCTTT
CDR3 protein: CAISGTGQGEAFF

V gene: TRBV6-1
clone size: many
D gene: -
J gene: TRBJ1-2
CDR3 DNA: TGTGCCAGCAGTGAACGTTGGGGGGCCGATTTTGGAACCTTC
CDR3 protein: CASSERWGADFGTF

V gene: TRBV6-2/TRBV6-3
clone size: few
D gene: -
J gene: TRBJ1-5
CDR3 DNA: TGTGCCAGCAGAGGATCTGGCGGTAGCAATCAGCCCCAGCATTTT
CDR3 protein: CASRGSGGSNQPQHF

V gene: TRBV20-1
clone size: many
D gene: -
J gene: TRBJ2-2
CDR3 DNA: TGCAGTGCTAGTAGCAGGAGCACCGGGGAGCTGTTTTTT
CDR3 protein: CSASSRSTGELFF

V gene: TRBV6-1
clone size: medium-sized
D gene: -
J gene: TRBJ2-7
CDR3 DNA: TGTGCCACCTTTATCGGGACTTACTCCTACGAGCAGTACTTC
CDR3 protein: CATFIGTYSYEQYF

V gene: TRBV12-3/TRBV12-4
clone size: many
D gene: -
J gene: TRBJ1-5
CDR3 DNA: TGTGCCAGCAGTCAGGGTTACGGGCAGCCCCAGCATTTT
CDR3 protein: CASSQGYGQPQHF

V gene: TRBV4-2
clone size: many
D gene: TRBD1
J gene: TRBJ1-5
CDR3 DNA: TGTGCCAGCAGCCAAGATCCGGACAGGAGTCATCAGCCCCAGCATTTT
CDR3 protein: CASSQDPDRSHQPQHF

V gene: TRBV12-3/TRBV12-4
clone size: many
D gene: -
J gene: TRBJ1-2
CDR3 DNA: TGTGCCAGCAGTGCATCTAACTATGGCTACACCTTC
CDR3 protein: CASSASNYGYTF

V gene: TRBV24-1
clone size: few
D gene: -
J gene: TRBJ2-1
CDR3 DNA: TGTGCCACCAGTGATTCCGGACACCCGAGAATTGATGAGCAGTTCTTC
CDR3 protein: CATSDSGHPRIDEQFF

V gene: TRBV4-3
clone size: many
D gene: -
J gene: TRBJ2-1
CDR3 DNA: TGCGCCAGCAGCCAAGAAAGGCCGGGCCACAATGAGCAGTTCTTC
CDR3 protein: CASSQERPGHNEQFF

V gene: TRBV6-1
clone size: -
D gene: -
J gene: TRBJ1-6
CDR3 DNA: TGTGCCAGCAGTGAAGGATTCCAGGGGACGGATATATCTCGCACCCTCCACTTT
CDR3 protein: CASSEGFQGTDISRTLHF

V gene: TRBV18
clone size: many
D gene: -
J gene: TRBJ2-5
CDR3 DNA: TGTGCCAGCCGGGGTGAGTCGGAGACCCAGTACTTC
CDR3 protein: CASRGESETQYF

V gene: TRBV6-6
clone size: -
D gene: TRBD1
J gene: TRBJ2-3
CDR3 DNA: TGTGCCAGCAGTTACACGCCCAACCCGGACAGGGGTACCTTT
CDR3 protein: CASSYTPNPDRGTF

V gene: TRBV20-1
clone size: many
D gene: -
J gene: TRBJ2-7
CDR3 DNA: TGCAGTGCCCCCTACGGGGCTACCTACGAGCAGTACTTC
CDR3 protein: CSAPYGATYEQYF

V gene: TRBV15
clone size: few
D gene: -
J gene: TRBJ1-1
CDR3 DNA: TGTGCCACCAGCAGAGACAGTGAAGCTTTCTTT
CDR3 protein: CATSRDSEAFF

V gene: TRBV25-1
clone size: medium-sized
D gene: -
J gene: TRBJ1-2
CDR3 DNA: TGTGCCAGCCACCCCTCGGGAGGCGATGGCTACACCTTC
CDR3 protein: CASHPSGGDGYTF

V gene: TRBV2
clone size: many
D gene: -
J gene: TRBJ1-5
CDR3 DNA: TGTGCCAGCAGTGAAACGGGTCAGCCCCAGCATTTT
CDR3 protein: CASSETGQPQHF

V gene: TRBV5-1
clone size: many
D gene: -
J gene: TRBJ1-1
CDR3 DNA: TGCGCCAGCAGCTTGTATGGGACGGGAAGTGCTGAAGCTTTCTTT
CDR3 protein: CASSLYGTGSAEAFF

V gene: TRBV7-3
clone size: few
D gene: -
J gene: TRBJ2-2
CDR3 DNA: TGTGCCAGCAGCTTCAGTGGCAGGGCCGCCGGGGAGCTGTTTTTT
CDR3 protein: CASSFSGRAAGELFF